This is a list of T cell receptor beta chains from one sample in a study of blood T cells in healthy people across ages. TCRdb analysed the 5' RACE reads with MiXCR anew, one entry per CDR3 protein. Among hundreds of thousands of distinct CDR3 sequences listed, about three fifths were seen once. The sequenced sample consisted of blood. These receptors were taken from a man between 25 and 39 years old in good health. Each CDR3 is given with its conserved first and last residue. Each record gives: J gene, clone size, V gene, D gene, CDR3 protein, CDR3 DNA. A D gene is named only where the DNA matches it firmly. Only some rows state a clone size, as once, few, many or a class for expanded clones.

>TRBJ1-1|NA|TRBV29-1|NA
CSTLNAGLTEAFF
TGCAGCACCCTGAACGCAGGGCTCACTGAAGCTTTCTTT
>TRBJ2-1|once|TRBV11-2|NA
CASTLNRAPGYNEQFF
TGTGCCAGCACCTTAAACCGGGCCCCGGGCTACAATGAGCAGTTCTTC
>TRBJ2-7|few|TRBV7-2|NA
CASSFVPDSYEQYF
TGTGCCAGCAGCTTCGTTCCGGACTCTTACGAGCAGTACTTC
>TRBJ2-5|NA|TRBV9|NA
CASSGETEDQETQYF
TGTGCCAGCAGCGGAGAAACAGAAGACCAAGAGACCCAGTACTTC
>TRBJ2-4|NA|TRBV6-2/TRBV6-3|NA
CASSYSAAKNIQYF
TGTGCCAGCAGTTACTCGGCCGCTAAAAACATTCAGTACTTC
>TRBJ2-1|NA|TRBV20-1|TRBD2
CSASSSGSSSYNEQFF
TGCAGTGCTAGCTCTAGCGGGTCGAGCTCCTACAATGAGCAGTTCTTC
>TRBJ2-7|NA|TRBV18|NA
CASSPVQVASYEQYF
TGTGCCAGCTCACCCGTTCAGGTGGCCTCCTACGAGCAGTACTTC
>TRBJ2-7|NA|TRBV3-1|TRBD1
CASSPGQGTSYEQYF
TGTGCCAGCAGCCCAGGACAGGGGACCTCCTACGAGCAGTACTTC
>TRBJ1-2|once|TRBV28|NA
CASSTPQEGGYTF
TGTGCCAGCAGTACCCCCCAAGAGGGTGGCTACACCTTC
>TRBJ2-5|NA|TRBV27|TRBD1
CASSSLTGGGRETQYF
TGTGCCAGCAGTTCACTGACAGGGGGTGGGAGAGAGACCCAGTACTTC